This T cell receptor (beta chain) was identified during a study of T-cell memory formation after mild COVID-19. Overall study context: Largely, the TCR clusters proved donor specific. Overall study results and limits: Those CD4+ clones that contracted were mainly in CM and EM (CD8+ ones in EMRA).

This clonotype appeared a few times. The antigen remains undetermined. TCRdb reprocessed the 5' RACE reads via MiXCR and lists one record per CDR3 protein. This sample has 250,000 to 350,000 distinct CDR3 sequences, with 15% to 20% found just once. The CDR3 spans 14 residues. The chain combines TRBV21-1 with TRBJ2-5. TRBV21-1 is an annotated pseudogene. The sequenced material came from PBMCs or a T cell subset sorted from them (not recorded which). This sequence originates from a man younger than 30 who had mild COVID-19 (a few samples of this study predate the infection). Cell type and time point are not known. CDR3 protein: CASSKDSRRETQYF. The CDR3 bases are TGTGCCAGCAGCAAAGACAGCCGCCGGGAGACCCAGTACTTC.